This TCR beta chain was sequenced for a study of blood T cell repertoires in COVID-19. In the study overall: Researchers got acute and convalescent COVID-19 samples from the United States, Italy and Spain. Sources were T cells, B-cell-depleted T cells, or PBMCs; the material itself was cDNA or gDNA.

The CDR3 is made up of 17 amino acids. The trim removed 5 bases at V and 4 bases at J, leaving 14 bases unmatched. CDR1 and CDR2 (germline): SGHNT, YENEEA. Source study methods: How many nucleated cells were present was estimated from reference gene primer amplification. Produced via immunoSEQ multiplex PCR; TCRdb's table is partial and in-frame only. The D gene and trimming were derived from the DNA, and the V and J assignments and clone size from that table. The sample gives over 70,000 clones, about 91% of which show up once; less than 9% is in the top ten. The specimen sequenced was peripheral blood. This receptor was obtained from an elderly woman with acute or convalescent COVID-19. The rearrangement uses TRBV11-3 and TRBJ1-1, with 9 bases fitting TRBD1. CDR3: CASSPLLQGARGTEAFF. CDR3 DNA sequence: TGTGCCAGCAGCCCACTCCTACAGGGGGCAAGAGGCACTGAAGCTTTCTTT.